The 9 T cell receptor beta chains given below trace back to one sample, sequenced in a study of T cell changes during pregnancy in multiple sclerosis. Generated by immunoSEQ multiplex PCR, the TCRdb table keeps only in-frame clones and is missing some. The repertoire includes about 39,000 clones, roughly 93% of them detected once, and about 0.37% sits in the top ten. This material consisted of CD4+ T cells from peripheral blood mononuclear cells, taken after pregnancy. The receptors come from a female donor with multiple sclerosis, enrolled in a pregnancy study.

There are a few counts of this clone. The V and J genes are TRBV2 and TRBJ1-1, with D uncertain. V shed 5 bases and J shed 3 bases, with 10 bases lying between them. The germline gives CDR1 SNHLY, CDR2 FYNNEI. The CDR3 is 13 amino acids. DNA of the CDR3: TGTGCCAGCAGTCAACAGCAGGACACTGAAGCTTTCTTT. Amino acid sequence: CASSQQQDTEAFF.

CDR3 nucleotide sequence: TGCGCCAGCAGCCCAGGGCGTTTGGGGTCCTTAGCGGGGGGGAAGACCGGGGAGCTGTTTTTT. It specifies CASSPGRLGSLAGGKTGELFF. J is TRBJ2-2 and V is TRBV4-1; the match to TRBD2 covers 11 bases. V lost 4 bases to trimming and J lost 5 bases; unmatched junction nucleotides: 21. The CDR3 consists of 21 residues. CDR1 MGHRA and CDR2 YSYEKL come from the germline V gene.

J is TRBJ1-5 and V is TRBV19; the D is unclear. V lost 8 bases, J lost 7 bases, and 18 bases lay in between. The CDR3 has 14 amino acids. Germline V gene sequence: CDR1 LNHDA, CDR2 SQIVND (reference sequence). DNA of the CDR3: TGTGCCAGTGAGACAAGTAACGGGAGACAGCCCCAGCATTTT. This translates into CASETSNGRQPQHF.

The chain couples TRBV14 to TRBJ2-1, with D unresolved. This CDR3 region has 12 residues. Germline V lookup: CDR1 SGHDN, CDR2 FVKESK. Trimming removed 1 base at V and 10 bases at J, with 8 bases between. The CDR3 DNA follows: TGTGCCAGCAGCCAAGTTTCCCGGGAGCAGTTCTTC. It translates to CASSQVSREQFF.

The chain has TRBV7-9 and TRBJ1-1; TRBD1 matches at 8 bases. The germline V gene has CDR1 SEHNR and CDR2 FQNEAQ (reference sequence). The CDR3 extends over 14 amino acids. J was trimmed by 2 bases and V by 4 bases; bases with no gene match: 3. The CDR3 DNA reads TGTGCCAGCAGCTCCGGGACAGGTAACACTGAAGCTTTCTTT. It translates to CASSSGTGNTEAFF.

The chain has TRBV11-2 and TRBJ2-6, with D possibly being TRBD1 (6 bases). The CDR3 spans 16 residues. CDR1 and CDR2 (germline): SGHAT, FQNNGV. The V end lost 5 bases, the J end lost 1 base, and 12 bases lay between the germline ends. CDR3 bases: TGTGCCAGCAGCAACCCAGGGACATCTGGGGCCAACGTCCTGACTTTC. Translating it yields CASSNPGTSGANVLTF.

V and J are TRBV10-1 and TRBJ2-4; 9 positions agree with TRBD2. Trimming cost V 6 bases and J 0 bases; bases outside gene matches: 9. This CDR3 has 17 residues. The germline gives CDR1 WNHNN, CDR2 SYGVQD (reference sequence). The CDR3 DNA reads TGCGCCAGCAGCGGTCTAGCGGGACTTCTAGCCAAAAACATTCAGTACTTC. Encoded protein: CASSGLAGLLAKNIQYF.

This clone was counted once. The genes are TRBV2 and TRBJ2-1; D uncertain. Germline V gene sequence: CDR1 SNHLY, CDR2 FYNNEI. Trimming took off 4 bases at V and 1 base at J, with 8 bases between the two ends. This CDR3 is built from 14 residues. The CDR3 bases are TGTGCCAGCAGTGTAAGTGCGTCCTACAATGAGCAGTTCTTC. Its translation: CASSVSASYNEQFF. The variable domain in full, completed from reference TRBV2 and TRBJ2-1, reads EPEVTQTPSHQVTQMGQEVILRCVPISNHLYFYWYRQILGQKVEFLVSFYNNEISEKSEIFDDQFSVERPDGSNFTLKIRSTKLEDSAMYFCASSVSASYNEQFFGPGTRLTVL.

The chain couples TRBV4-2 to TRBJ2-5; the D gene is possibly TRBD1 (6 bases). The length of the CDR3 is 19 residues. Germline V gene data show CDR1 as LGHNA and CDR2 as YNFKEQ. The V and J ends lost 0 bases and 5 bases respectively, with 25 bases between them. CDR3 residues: CASSQDLISPIEGEETQYF. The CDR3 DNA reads TGTGCCAGCAGCCAAGATCTTATTTCTCCGATAGAGGGGGAGGAGACCCAGTACTTC.